Shown below are 8 T cell receptor beta chains from a single sample sequenced in a study of T-cell memory formation after mild COVID-19. TCRdb fed the 5' RACE reads into MiXCR, producing one record per CDR3 protein. The sample includes 150,000 to 200,000 distinct CDR3 sequences, roughly 15% of them seen just once. Sequenced material: PBMCs or a T cell subset sorted from them (not recorded which). The origin of the receptors is an adult woman who had mild COVID-19 (a few samples of this study predate the infection). Cell type and time point are not known.

The table lists this clonotype with a few counts. The genes are TRBV5-1 and TRBJ1-5; perhaps TRBD1 as D (6 bases). Germline V gene sequence: CDR1 SGHRS, CDR2 YFSETQ. The CDR3 has 15 residues. V shed 4 bases and J shed 3 bases, with 14 bases lying between them. CDR3 sequence: CASSQGGGYNQPQHF. The CDR3 nucleotides read TGCGCCAGCAGCCAAGGGGGAGGGTACAATCAGCCCCAGCATTTT.

This sequence joins TRBV4-3 and TRBJ2-1; perhaps TRBD1 as D (5 bases). V was trimmed by 0 bases and J by 7 bases, leaving 13 bases between them. The CDR3 runs to 15 residues. Germline V gene sequence: CDR1 LGHNA, CDR2 YSLEER. This CDR3 is CASSQELTSGNEQFF. For the CDR3, the DNA is TGCGCCAGCAGCCAAGAGCTCACCTCAGGGAATGAGCAGTTCTTC.

The chain combines TRBV24-1 with TRBJ2-2, with D tentatively TRBD1 (6 bases). This CDR3 is 14 amino acids long. Germline CDR1 KGHDR, CDR2 SFDVKD. The V and J ends lost 4 bases and 5 bases respectively, with 10 bases between them. CDR3 residues: CATSEHRATGELFF. In nucleotides, the CDR3 is TGTGCCACCAGTGAACACAGGGCAACCGGGGAGCTGTTTTTT.

This chain uses TRBV11-1 with TRBJ1-2, with a possible D match to TRBD1 (5 bases). The CDR3 is 12 residues long. V was shortened by 6 bases and J by 3 bases, with 8 bases between the two germline ends. From germline, CDR1 is SGHAT and CDR2 FQDESV (reference sequence). The CDR3 region has the DNA TGTGCCAGCAGTCCCAGGGACTATGGCTACACCTTC. This codes for CASSPRDYGYTF.

V and J are TRBV6-2 or TRBV6-3 and TRBJ2-3, with no clear D. Per the germline V gene, CDR1 is MNHEY and CDR2 is SVGEGT. There are 11 residues in the CDR3. Trimming removed 5 bases from V and 5 bases from J, with 5 bases in between. DNA of the CDR3: TGTGCCAGCAGTCAGAAAGATACGCAGTATTTT. Protein product: CASSQKDTQYF.

In nucleotides, the CDR3 is TGCAGCGTCGCGGACAGGACCCGTTGGTTCGGGGAGCAGTACTTC. This codes for CSVADRTRWFGEQYF. V is TRBV29-1 and J is TRBJ2-7; TRBD1 matches 7 bases. CDR1 is SQVTM and CDR2 is ANQGSEA in the germline V gene. V lost 6 bases and J lost 7; bases outside the gene matches: 18. The CDR3 contains 15 residues.

The chain uses TRBV7-9 and TRBJ1-6; 8 bases line up with TRBD1. The CDR3 is made up of 14 amino acids. Trimming took 5 bases from V and 10 from J; bases not matched to a gene: 7. Germline V gene lookup returns CDR1 SEHNR and CDR2 FQNEAQ (reference sequence). CDR3 in amino acids: CASSRRDRGSPLHF. The DNA for the CDR3 is TGTGCCAGCAGCCGCCGTGACAGGGGATCACCCCTCCACTTT.

The chain recombines TRBV29-1 with TRBJ2-5; D remains ambiguous. Germline lookup yields CDR1 SQVTM and CDR2 ANQGSEA. Trimming pared 7 bases from V and 7 bases from J, leaving 19 bases between. The CDR3 sequence is 13 residues long. In nucleotides, the CDR3 is TGCAGCGCCGACGAGGTCGGATGGGGGACCCAGTACTTC. Its protein product is CSADEVGWGTQYF.